This passage covers 14 T cell receptor beta chains from one sample sequenced in a study of patients and donors after allogeneic stem cell transplantation. TCRdb independently ran MiXCR on the RT-PCR reads; one entry per CDR3 protein. The sample carries tens of thousands of distinct CDR3 sequences, about 14% recorded once. Sample: blood, either unsorted or a sorted T cell fraction (not recorded which). The receptors stem from a human donor who was either an allogeneic HSCT recipient or a stem cell or donor lymphocyte infusion donor (not recorded which). It is not recorded whose cells these are; they may come from a transplant donor.

At least ten counts were recorded for this clonotype. This chain links TRBV7-8 with TRBJ1-4; D not resolved. Looked up from germline, CDR1 is SGHVS and CDR2 is FQNEAQ. With 1 base removed from V and 0 bases from J, the gap between germline ends came to 6 bases. The CDR3 length is 15 residues. In nucleotides, the CDR3 is TGTGCCAGCAGCTTAGTGGGTACAACTAATGAAAAACTGTTTTTT. Amino acid sequence: CASSLVGTTNEKLFF.

This clonotype was recorded a few times. The chain joins TRBV7-2 to TRBJ2-5, with D possibly being TRBD1 (5 bases). V gave up 3 bases and J gave up 10 bases, with 12 bases separating them. The CDR3 length is 12 residues. The V gene's germline CDR1 is SGHTA and CDR2 FQGNSA. DNA for the CDR3: TGTGCCAGCAGCTTTGAAGACAGAAGCCAGTACTTC. Translation gives CASSFEDRSQYF. Full variable domain (missing parts from reference TRBV7-2 and TRBJ2-5): GAGVSQSPSNKVTEKGKDVELRCDPISGHTALYWYRQSLGQGLEFLIYFQGNSAPDKSGLPSDRFSAERTGGSVSTLTIQRTQQEDSAVYLCASSFEDRSQYFGPGTRLLVL.

This clonotype showed up just a few times. The V and J genes are TRBV7-9 and TRBJ2-7, with D unclear. The V end was cut by 3 bases, the J end by 4 bases, with 13 bases between. CDR3 size: 14 residues. In germline, CDR1 is SEHNR, CDR2 FQNEAQ (reference sequence). The CDR3 is CASSFVGPYYEQYF. The CDR3 DNA is TGTGCCAGCAGCTTCGTAGGTCCTTATTACGAGCAGTACTTC.

The chain recombines TRBV20-1 with TRBJ2-1; the D call may be TRBD1 or TRBD2 (5 bases each). V lost 1 base to trimming and J lost 6 bases, with 7 bases between them. The CDR3 length is 12 residues. From germline, CDR1 is DFQATT and CDR2 SNEGSKA (reference sequence). CDR3 protein: CSARVGPNEQFF. Written as DNA, the CDR3 is TGCAGTGCTAGAGTGGGACCCAATGAGCAGTTCTTC.

This clonotype was counted a few times. The chain couples TRBV27 to TRBJ1-2; a possible D gene is TRBD1 (5 bases). The germline V and J ends were trimmed by 3 bases and 5 bases, with 10 bases remaining between them. The V gene's germline CDR1 is MNHEY and CDR2 SMNVEV (reference sequence). This CDR3 contains 13 residues. The CDR3 is CASSFGPGYGYTF. CDR3 nucleotide sequence: TGTGCCAGCAGTTTCGGCCCAGGGTATGGCTACACCTTC.

This clonotype occurred a few times. This chain connects TRBV12-3 or TRBV12-4 to TRBJ2-7; TRBD1 aligns across 9 bases. This CDR3 has 15 residues. The ends lost 5 bases at V and 3 bases at J; junction bases unmatched: 8. This CDR3 is CASSPAGQGHYEQYF. As DNA, the CDR3 is TGTGCCAGCAGTCCAGCTGGACAGGGGCACTACGAGCAGTACTTC.

This clonotype was picked up a small number of times. This chain connects TRBV4-2 to TRBJ2-7; D remains unclear. Deletions cut 4 bases from V and 0 bases from J, with 16 bases between. The CDR3 is made up of 16 amino acids. Germline CDR1 reads LGHNA; CDR2 reads YNFKEQ. The CDR3 loop is CASSPLDFGISYEQYF. The CDR3 coding sequence is TGTGCCAGCAGCCCCTTAGACTTCGGTATCTCCTACGAGCAGTACTTC.

This clonotype was detected only a few times. The rearrangement links TRBV24-1 to TRBJ1-1, with D possibly matching TRBD1 (6 bases). Germline V lookup: CDR1 KGHDR, CDR2 SFDVKD. The CDR3 sequence is 15 residues long. Trimming took off 2 bases at V and 1 base at J, with 10 bases between the two ends. The CDR3 region has the DNA TGTGCCACCAGTGATTCGGGACATCCGAACACTGAAGCTTTCTTT. It translates to CATSDSGHPNTEAFF.

In this sample, this clonotype turned up many times. This chain connects TRBV20-1 to TRBJ1-3; D is uncertain. Per germline, CDR1 DFQATT and CDR2 SNEGSKA (reference sequence). CDR3 length equals 13 residues. V was shortened by 2 bases and J by 3 bases, with 8 bases between the two germline ends. Here the CDR3 DNA reads TGCAGTGCTAGATCTCACCGTGGAAACACCATATATTTT. Translated, it gives CSARSHRGNTIYF.

The chain couples TRBV5-5 to TRBJ2-7, with TRBD2 identical over 9 bases. V was pared by 0 bases and J by 1 base, with 8 bases of the junction left unmatched. There are 17 residues in the CDR3. Germline V CDR1 and CDR2: SGHKS, YYEKEE (reference sequence). The CDR3 nucleotides are TGTGCCAGCAGCTTGGCCTCGCGGGAGGGCCTGTCCTACGAGCAGTACTTC. Translating gives CASSLASREGLSYEQYF.

The J gene is TRBJ2-4, the V gene TRBV11-2; D gene ambiguous. The germline V and J ends were trimmed by 5 bases and 10 bases, with 9 bases remaining between them. Looked up from germline, CDR1 is SGHAT and CDR2 is FQNNGV. The CDR3 contains 11 residues. CDR3 sequence (DNA): TGTGCCAGCAGCCTTCTGGGGATTCAGTACTTC. It translates to CASSLLGIQYF.

This clonotype was observed a handful of times. The CDR3 nucleotides are TGTGCCAGCAGTCACGTGCGGACAGAAATGGGAGATACGCAGTATTTT. It encodes CASSHVRTEMGDTQYF. V gene TRBV27 combines with J gene TRBJ2-3; maybe TRBD1 (6 bases). V was shortened by 5 bases and J by 5 bases, with 20 bases between the two germline ends. The germline CDR1 and CDR2 sequences are MNHEY and SMNVEV (reference sequence). The CDR3 extends over 16 amino acids.

This clonotype has just a few counts. The rearrangement joins TRBV11-2 to TRBJ2-1, with D possibly being TRBD1 (6 bases). This CDR3 is 19 amino acids long. Per the germline V gene, CDR1 is SGHAT and CDR2 is FQNNGV. Trimming pared 2 bases from V and 7 bases from J, leaving 27 bases between. For the CDR3, the DNA is TGTGCCAGCAGCTTATCGCGTTCGTTGACAGGACAGATAAAAAATGAGCAGTTCTTC. This translates into CASSLSRSLTGQIKNEQFF. The full variable domain, in which reference TRBV11-2 and TRBJ2-1 provide the parts outside the CDR3, is EAGVAQSPRYKIIEKRQSVAFWCNPISGHATLYWYQQILGQGPKLLIQFQNNGVVDDSQLPKDRFSAERLKGVDSTLKIQPAKLEDSAVYLCASSLSRSLTGQIKNEQFFGPGTRLTVL.

The chain carries TRBV18 and TRBJ2-7; D is unclear. Germline-derived CDR1 and CDR2 are KGHSH and LQKENI. Deletions cut 6 bases from V and 1 base from J, with 7 bases between. CDR3 size: 12 residues. The CDR3 protein is CASSPVSYEQYF. CDR3 in DNA: TGTGCCAGCTCTCCAGTGTCCTACGAGCAGTACTTC.